These 28 T cell receptor beta chains share one sample of origin, sequenced in a study of tumor-infiltrating lymphocytes in primary liver carcinoma. RNA and DNA were co-extracted from approximately 20-30 mg of unsorted bulk tissue. A primer in the constant region served to generate TCR beta cDNA from roughly 550 ng of total RNA. Employing slightly modified ARM-PCR, three nested multiplex PCR rounds were run, and these gave rise to the TCR beta libraries. Researchers ran the first two PCR rounds for ten to eleven cycles each with TRBV1-TRBV30 forward primers and a C-beta reverse primer. Using its own MiXCR run on the multiplex PCR reads, TCRdb lists one record per CDR3 protein. The table includes under 200,000 distinct CDR3 sequences, roughly 80% detected once. The material sequenced was tumor tissue from primary liver carcinoma. These receptors were collected from a man aged 35 to 55 with primary liver carcinoma and hepatitis B virus infection.

The chain recombines TRBV6-2 or TRBV6-3 with TRBJ1-1, with a possible D match to TRBD1 (6 bases). This CDR3 is built from 13 residues. Trimming shortened V by 6 bases and J by 13 bases, and 21 bases separated the two germline ends. Germline loops: CDR1 MNHEY, CDR2 SVGEGT. The CDR3 reads CASSQGQQAEVFF. The CDR3, as DNA: TGTGCCAGCAGCCAGGGACAACAGGCGGAGGTTTTCTTT.

This chain links TRBV11-2 with TRBJ1-2; possible D gene TRBD1, 5 bases. V lost 5 bases and J lost 11, with 24 bases in between. CDR1 and CDR2 from the germline V gene are SGHAT and FQNNGV. The CDR3 contains 15 residues. The CDR3 spells CASSTLAGLIPGYTF. As DNA, the CDR3 is TGTGCCAGCAGCACGTTGGCAGGGTTGATCCCTGGTTACACCTTC. The whole variable domain, filled in from reference TRBV11-2 and TRBJ1-2, reads EAGVAQSPRYKIIEKRQSVAFWCNPISGHATLYWYQQILGQGPKLLIQFQNNGVVDDSQLPKDRFSAERLKGVDSTLKIQPAKLEDSAVYLCASSTLAGLIPGYTFGSGTRLTVV.

The chain employs TRBV7-2 and TRBJ1-5; D call uncertain. The V gene's germline CDR1 is SGHTA and CDR2 FQGNSA. With 3 bases removed from V and 5 bases from J, the gap between germline ends came to 5 bases. The CDR3 length is 12 residues. The CDR3 reads CASSFGDQPQHF. The CDR3 region has the DNA TGTGCCAGCAGCTTCGGAGATCAGCCCCAGCATTTT.

The rearrangement uses TRBV6-2 or TRBV6-3 and TRBJ2-1; 9 bases map to TRBD2. CDR3 size: 15 residues. With 8 bases clipped from V and 5 bases from J, the junction kept 10 bases outside the gene matches. Germline values: CDR1 MNHEY, CDR2 SVGEGT. This CDR3 reads CASLQSGGTDNEQFF. As DNA, the CDR3 is TGTGCCAGCTTACAAAGCGGGGGGACCGACAATGAGCAGTTCTTC.

V is TRBV29-1 and J is TRBJ2-1; no reliable D call. In germline, CDR1 is SQVTM, CDR2 ANQGSEA. CDR3 length equals 14 residues. V shed 2 bases and J shed 3 bases, with 11 bases lying between them. CDR3 region: CSVEPSDIYNEQFF. Here the CDR3 DNA reads TGCAGCGTTGAACCTAGTGACATCTACAATGAGCAGTTCTTC.

The chain employs TRBV4-1 and TRBJ2-6; the D gene is possibly TRBD1 (5 bases). Looked up from germline, CDR1 is MGHRA and CDR2 is YSYEKL. The germline V and J ends were trimmed by 9 bases and 0 bases, with 21 bases remaining between them. CDR3 length: 18 amino acids. CDR3 sequence: CASNQARTGRSGANVLTF. In nucleotides, the CDR3 is TGCGCCAGTAACCAGGCCCGCACAGGCCGCTCTGGGGCCAACGTCCTGACTTTC.

On this clonotype itself: One end of the junction is discordant with germline, which a read error may explain. As DNA, the CDR3 is TGCAGTGTTGGATGGACTAGCTGGAGCCTCTCTGGGGCAAACGTCCTGACTTTC. It specifies CSVGWTSWSLSGANVLTF. J is TRBJ2-6 and V is TRBV29-1, with 8 positions matching TRBD2. The CDR3 extends over 18 amino acids. In germline, CDR1 is SQVTM, CDR2 ANQGSEA.

V and J are TRBV28 and TRBJ2-3; either TRBD1 or TRBD2 may supply D (5 bases each). This CDR3 has 16 amino acids. Germline values: CDR1 MDHEN, CDR2 SYDVKM. The V end was cut by 3 bases, the J end by 4 bases, with 17 bases between. The DNA for the CDR3 is TGTGCCAGCAGTTTTGGGGCCATAGGGAGCGCAGATACGCAGTATTTT. The encoded protein is CASSFGAIGSADTQYF. The entire variable domain, with the rest obtained from reference TRBV28 and TRBJ2-3, is as follows: DVKVTQSSRYLVKRTGEKVFLECVQDMDHENMFWYRQDPGLGLRLIYFSYDVKMKEKGDIPEGYSVSREKKERFSLILESASTNQTSMYLCASSFGAIGSADTQYFGPGTRLTVL.

In the case of this clonotype: A much larger clone lies a single base off, so this may be a read error. This rearrangement joins TRBV28 to TRBJ1-1, with 8 bases identical to TRBD1. CDR3 length: 14 amino acids. The germline gives CDR1 MDHEN, CDR2 SYDVKM. CDR3: CASRKGQGRTETFF. The CDR3 region has the DNA TGTGCCAGCAGGAAAGGACAGGGAAGGACTGAAACTTTCTTT.

V is TRBV6-5 and J is TRBJ1-6; D is perhaps TRBD1 (5 bases). The germline V and J ends were trimmed by 3 bases and 16 bases, with 22 bases remaining between them. Germline V lookup: CDR1 MNHEY, CDR2 SVGAGI. CDR3 length equals 15 residues. The CDR3 bases are TGTGCCAGCAGTTATTCATGGGACCACTATTCACTGCTCCACTTT. It yields the protein CASSYSWDHYSLLHF.

Concerning this clonotype itself: Germline is not matched at one junction end, which may reflect a read error. The chain is built from TRBV5-5 and TRBJ1-4; D may be TRBD1 (6 bases). The CDR3 extends over 15 amino acids. In germline, CDR1 is SGHKS, CDR2 YYEKEE (reference sequence). CDR3 protein: CAISLQGSRGEKLFF. In DNA form, the CDR3 reads TGTGCCATCAGCTTACAGGGCTCGCGGGGTGAAAAACTGTTTTTT.

The CDR3 reads CASSARTNTEAFF. CDR3 bases: TGTGCCAGCAGCGCTCGAACCAACACTGAAGCTTTCTTT. The gene calls are TRBV9 and TRBJ1-1; D is unresolved. This CDR3 contains 13 residues. Trimming removed 3 bases from V and 2 bases from J, with 8 bases in between. Germline loops: CDR1 SGDLS, CDR2 YYNGEE.

A word on this clonotype: The final CDR3 position lacks the conserved phenylalanine or tryptophan, pointing to a likely read error. V gene TRBV6-7 combines with J gene TRBJ2-7; D is undetermined. TRBV6-7 is filed as an ORF, its function uncertain. The CDR3 is 16 residues long. Trimming stripped 5 bases from V and 2 bases from J, with 19 bases between. CDR3 sequence (DNA): TGTGCCAGCAGTAAGGATCCGCGGAGCCGGGCCTACGAGCAGTACATC. Translation: CASSKDPRSRAYEQYI.

Worth noting for this clonotype: Sequence at one end of the junction differs from germline and may be a read error. The chain recombines TRBV11-3 with TRBJ2-1; D is ambiguous. This CDR3 has 14 amino acids. Germline CDR1 SGHNT, CDR2 YENEEA. DNA of the CDR3: TGTGCCGGCAGCTTATGCGTCCCGAACAATGAGCAGCTCTTC. This translates into CAGSLCVPNNEQLF. Supplemented by reference TRBV11-3 and TRBJ2-1, the full variable domain reads EAGVVQSPRYKIIEKKQPVAFWCNPISGHNTLYWYLQNLGQGPELLIRYENEEAVDDSQLPKDRFSAERLKGVDSTLKIQPAELGDSAVYLCAGSLCVPNNEQLFGPGTRLTVL.

This clonotype was recorded at least ten times. The rearrangement uses TRBV29-1 and TRBJ2-7; TRBD1 or TRBD2 may be the D gene (6 bases each). The V and J ends lost 7 bases and 6 bases respectively, with 16 bases between them. The germline gives CDR1 SQVTM, CDR2 ANQGSEA. The CDR3 totals 12 residues. CDR3 coding DNA: TGCAGCGGGACAGCCCACGGGGGCGAGCAGTACTTC. Translating it yields CSGTAHGGEQYF.

Regarding this clonotype: The CDR3 does not close with the conserved phenylalanine or tryptophan, likely indicating a read error. The gene calls are TRBV11-2 and TRBJ1-5, with TRBD1 identical over 7 bases. Germline V gene data show CDR1 as SGHAT and CDR2 as FQNNGV. The CDR3 is 13 amino acids. This CDR3 is CTSSRDRDQPQHI. DNA of the CDR3: TGTACCAGCAGTCGCGACAGGGATCAGCCCCAGCATATT.

The genes are TRBV7-8 and TRBJ2-3, with D possibly TRBD2 on 5 matching bases. The germline gives CDR1 SGHVS, CDR2 FQNEAQ. The V and J ends lost 7 bases and 12 bases respectively, with 23 bases between them. The CDR3 contains 14 residues. CDR3 region: CASISDWYEGTQYF. CDR3 nucleotides: TGTGCCAGCATCTCCGACTGGTACGAGGGTACACAGTATTTT.

Note on this clonotype: This clone may be a read error of a much larger clone one base away. No conserved phenylalanine or tryptophan ends this CDR3, so it is likely a read error. Because the CDR3's place on the DNA is in doubt, the DNA is left out and the CDR3 is given as listed by TCRdb. The chain combines TRBV29-1 with TRBJ2-2; TRBD2 was called by the table and not checked on the DNA. In germline, CDR1 is SQVTM, CDR2 ANQGSEA. The length of the CDR3 is 16 amino acids, counting both ends. The CDR3: CSVEAGTSGITGEVFL.

The CDR3 reads CASRFPESSGTQNIQYF. As DNA, the CDR3 is TGTGCCAGCAGGTTTCCCGAGTCTAGCGGGACCCAAAACATTCAGTACTTC. This chain connects TRBV11-1 to TRBJ2-4; 9 nucleotides match TRBD2. This CDR3 region has 17 residues. Germline lookup yields CDR1 SGHAT and CDR2 FQDESV (reference sequence). V was pared by 6 bases and J by 5 bases, with 14 bases of the junction left unmatched.

Worth noting for this clonotype: It is likely a read error, because the conserved phenylalanine at the end of the CDR3 is missing. The V gene is TRBV29-1, the J gene TRBJ2-7; TRBD1 or TRBD2 may be the D gene (5 bases each). Germline CDR1 reads SQVTM; CDR2 reads ANQGSEA. The length of the CDR3 is 12 residues. The CDR3 region is CRAGDPMGEQYL. Here the CDR3 DNA reads TGCAGGGCCGGGGACCCTATGGGCGAGCAGTACCTC.

DNA for the CDR3: TGTGCCAGCACTGAGGGAACCTACAATGAGCAGTTCTTC. It codes for CASTEGTYNEQFF. The genes are TRBV2 and TRBJ2-1, with D perhaps TRBD2 (5 bases). The length of the CDR3 is 13 residues. CDR1 and CDR2 (germline): SNHLY, FYNNEI. With 7 bases removed from V and 2 bases from J, the gap between germline ends came to 9 bases.

This clonotype appeared many times. This rearrangement joins TRBV30 to TRBJ1-1; D remains ambiguous. The V end was cut by 1 base, the J end by 7 bases, with 10 bases between. The germline CDR1 and CDR2 sequences are GTSNPN and SVGIG (reference sequence). This CDR3 spans 12 amino acids. CDR3 coding DNA: TGTGCCTGGAGTGCCAACCGGCTTGAAGCTTTCTTT. Encoded protein: CAWSANRLEAFF.

About this clonotype itself: Lacking the conserved final phenylalanine or tryptophan, this CDR3 likely reflects a read error. No DNA is shown, since the ends of the CDR3 on it are uncertain; the CDR3 is the one TCRdb lists. J is TRBJ2-3 and V is TRBV28. The CDR3 spans 10 residues, counting both ends. Germline CDR1 MDHEN, CDR2 SYDVKM. CDR3: CASSFDTRYS.

The chain carries TRBV19 and TRBJ2-1; maybe TRBD2 (5 bases). The CDR3 runs 15 residues. The germline CDR1 and CDR2 sequences are LNHDA and SQIVND (reference sequence). V dropped 6 bases and J dropped 1 base, with 13 bases sitting between them. CDR3 coding DNA: TGTGCCAGTAGGCCAGGTGGAGGTTCCTACAATGAGCAGTTCTTC. It is translated as CASRPGGGSYNEQFF.

Points on this clonotype: The junction shows a germline mismatch at one end, possibly a read error. The V and J genes are TRBV29-1 and TRBJ2-1; the match to TRBD1 covers 8 bases. This CDR3 region has 14 residues. The germline V gene has CDR1 SQVTM and CDR2 ANQGSEA. For the CDR3, the DNA is TGCATCCTTGAAGTGATGCAGGGGGCGAGTGAGCGGTTCTTC. Translated, it gives CILEVMQGASERFF.

A remark on this clonotype: Possible read error: a much larger clone is one base away. The chain combines TRBV24-1 with TRBJ2-2; possibly TRBD1 for D (5 bases). CDR1 is KGHDR, CDR2 SFDVKD, per germline. CDR3 length: 18 residues. In DNA form, the CDR3 reads TGTGTCACCAGTGATATAAAGACAGTTGGGGAGAACACCGGGGAGCTGTTTTTT. Translating gives CVTSDIKTVGENTGELFF.

A remark on this clonotype: Mismatch with germline at one junction end may stem from a read error. This chain links TRBV4-3 with TRBJ2-3, with TRBD2 as a possible D gene (5 bases). Germline CDR1 LGHNA, CDR2 YSLEER. The CDR3 length is 15 residues. The CDR3 region has the DNA TGCGCCAGCAGCCAAGATGCCCCAGCGGCAGATATGCAGTATTTT. It codes for CASSQDAPAADMQYF.

The CDR3 DNA sequence: TGTGCTAGTGCGGTCACAACTAGCTCATATATGCAGTATTTT. Its translation is CASAVTTSSYMQYF. The chain employs TRBV12-5 and TRBJ2-3, with TRBD2 as a possible D gene (6 bases). Germline V gene sequence: CDR1 LGHNT, CDR2 FRNRAP. Trimming left V 7 bases short and J 11 bases short, with 22 bases between. The CDR3 extends over 14 amino acids.